This is a list of T cell receptor beta chains from one sample in a study of brain T cells in children with intractable seizures. TCRdb's copy holds only in-frame clones and misses some; the assay was immunoSEQ multiplex PCR. The sample lists about 320,000 clones, 93% seen once, with 5.5% to 6% in the top ten. This sample comprised peripheral blood, obtained more than 4 months after surgery. The source is a boy in the first two years of life with tuberous sclerosis and intractable seizures. The CDR3 runs from the conserved cysteine through the conserved F or W.

J: TRBJ1-3; V: TRBV2; CDR3: CASSYRVSGNTIYF
J: TRBJ2-7; V: TRBV2; CDR3: CASVGLAGVYQYF
J: TRBJ2-3; V: TRBV5-1; CDR3: CASSLSGPPDTQYF
J: TRBJ2-1; V: TRBV5-5; CDR3: CASSFSASSYNEQFF
J: TRBJ2-7; V: TRBV10-3; CDR3: CAISAQEYEQYF
J: TRBJ2-7; V: TRBV7-9; CDR3: CASSFGPGRALDEQYF
J: TRBJ1-1; V: TRBV11-3; CDR3: CASSLAMNTEAFF
J: TRBJ1-5; V: TRBV2; CDR3: CASSSNSISNQPQHF
J: TRBJ2-1; V: TRBV6-5; CDR3: CASSYLGYNEQFF
J: TRBJ1-6; V: TRBV5-1; CDR3: CASSLAGGNSPLHF
J: TRBJ1-2; V: TRBV5-4; CDR3: CASSLASGGTSYGYTF
J: TRBJ2-7; V: TRBV20-1; CDR3: CSATEVHEQYF
J: TRBJ2-7; V: TRBV5-1; CDR3: CASRPKTESYEQYF
J: TRBJ2-7; V: TRBV11-3; CDR3: CASTIDSSYEQYF
J: TRBJ2-7; V: TRBV30; CDR3: CAWSVVYEQYF
J: TRBJ1-3; V: TRBV5-6; CDR3: CASSLAAGRDSGNTIYF
J: TRBJ1-1; V: TRBV5-4; CDR3: CASSDQAGGLAQAFF
J: TRBJ1-2; V: TRBV5-1; CDR3: CASSLETANYGYTF
J: TRBJ2-3; V: TRBV13; CDR3: CASSPAGGASTDTQYF
J: TRBJ1-4; V: TRBV6-5; CDR3: CASKEREKLFF